The 25 T cell receptor beta chains below were found in one sample sequenced in a study of T-cell reconstitution after alpha-beta-depleted transplantation in children. Unique molecular identifiers were incorporated when the TCRbeta library was constructed. A single record per CDR3 protein comes from TCRdb applying MiXCR to the PCR reads. Here the sample spans hundreds of thousands of distinct CDR3 sequences, about 23% being singletons. The sequencing used PBMCs, mostly from graft donor cells, collected 360 days after TCRalphabeta/CD19-depleted stem cell transplant. The receptors here all came from a boy under two years old who had a stem cell transplant for acute myeloid leukemia, so the T cells may come from the graft donor.

This clonotype was found once. The rearrangement links TRBV6-2 or TRBV6-3 to TRBJ2-6, with no clear D. CDR1 is MNHEY, CDR2 SVGEGT, per germline. The V end lost 8 bases, the J end lost 3 bases, and 17 bases lay between the germline ends. The CDR3 contains 16 residues. CDR3 in amino acids: CASSPVELFGANVLTF. The CDR3 region has the DNA TGTGCCAGCTCCCCGGTTGAGCTATTTGGGGCCAACGTCCTGACTTTC.

This clonotype was found a few times. CDR3 region: CASSLASGGPFQETQYF. DNA for the CDR3: TGTGCCAGCAGCTTAGCTAGCGGGGGGCCTTTCCAAGAGACCCAGTACTTC. The chain uses TRBV7-2 and TRBJ2-5; 10 bases line up with TRBD2. CDR3 size: 17 residues. Germline loops: CDR1 SGHTA, CDR2 FQGNSA. Trimming took 0 bases from V and 1 from J; bases not matched to a gene: 5.

The rearrangement joins TRBV20-1 to TRBJ2-7, with D uncertain. The V end lost 6 bases, the J end lost 2 bases, and 14 bases lay between the germline ends. The CDR3 runs to 13 residues. Germline-derived CDR1 and CDR2 are DFQATT and SNEGSKA (reference sequence). The CDR3 sequence is CSAAVTAPYEQYF. The DNA of the CDR3 is TGCAGTGCCGCCGTGACGGCCCCCTACGAGCAGTACTTC.

This chain links TRBV6-1 with TRBJ1-1; D unresolved. CDR3 length: 13 amino acids. Germline-derived CDR1 and CDR2 are MNHNS and SASEGT. Trimming removed 1 base at V and 7 bases at J, with 10 bases between. CDR3 amino acids: CASSEGVYYEAFF. The CDR3 coding sequence is TGTGCCAGCAGTGAAGGAGTGTATTATGAAGCTTTCTTT.

This rearrangement joins TRBV6-1 to TRBJ1-1; D call uncertain. The CDR3 covers 11 residues. The germline gives CDR1 MNHNS, CDR2 SASEGT. Trimming shortened V by 8 bases and J by 1 base, and 5 bases separated the two germline ends. CDR3 nucleotide sequence: TGTGCCAGCTGGCGGAACACTGAAGCTTTCTTT. This encodes CASWRNTEAFF.

With regard to this clonotype: Germline and junction disagree at one end, which may indicate a read error. This sequence joins TRBV27 and TRBJ2-7; D tentatively reads TRBD1 or TRBD2 (6 bases each). The CDR3 sequence is 11 residues long. Germline assignment: CDR1 MNHEY and CDR2 SMNVEV (reference sequence). CDR3 DNA: TGTGTCAGCGAAGAGGGGGGCGAGCAGTACTTC. Translated, it gives CVSEEGGEQYF.

This clonotype came up many times. V is TRBV20-1 and J is TRBJ1-4; 7 nucleotides match TRBD1. CDR1 DFQATT and CDR2 SNEGSKA come from the germline V gene (reference sequence). The CDR3 spans 15 residues. Trimming cost V 0 bases and J 8 bases; bases outside gene matches: 9. DNA for the CDR3: TGCAGTGCTAGAGACGACACAGGGGAAAGAGAAAAACTGTTTTTT. Encoded protein: CSARDDTGEREKLFF.

This clonotype was detected only a few times. The gene calls are TRBV6-6 and TRBJ2-5; no firm D call. Germline CDR1 is MNHNY and CDR2 is SVGAGI (reference sequence). The CDR3 has 12 amino acids. Deletions cut 5 bases from V and 3 bases from J, with 7 bases between. CDR3 nucleotide sequence: TGTGCCAGCAGTCGATACGAAGAGACCCAGTACTTC. It is translated as CASSRYEETQYF.

The chain uses TRBV9 and TRBJ1-5; a possible D gene is TRBD1 (5 bases). Trimming stripped 0 bases from V and 9 bases from J, with 13 bases between. This CDR3 has 14 amino acids. Germline-derived CDR1 and CDR2 are SGDLS and YYNGEE. The CDR3 bases are TGTGCCAGCAGCGTAGGGTGGGGGACTGGGCCCCAGCATTTT. It yields the protein CASSVGWGTGPQHF.

The chain employs TRBV20-1 and TRBJ2-7; 9 nucleotides align to TRBD1. This CDR3 contains 16 residues. V was pared by 7 bases and J by 3 bases, with 16 bases of the junction left unmatched. CDR1 and CDR2 from the germline V gene are DFQATT and SNEGSKA (reference sequence). CDR3 protein: CSVYNPGQGWYYEQYF. CDR3 in DNA: TGCAGTGTCTACAACCCGGGACAGGGTTGGTACTACGAGCAGTACTTC.

The rearrangement joins TRBV27 to TRBJ2-1; D is undetermined. Germline V CDR1 and CDR2: MNHEY, SMNVEV (reference sequence). The V end was cut by 2 bases, the J end by 1 base, with 15 bases between. The CDR3 runs to 17 residues. The CDR3 region has the DNA TGTGCCAGCAGTTTAGTACCACTCGGATTGTCCTACAATGAGCAGTTCTTC. Its translation: CASSLVPLGLSYNEQFF.

The V and J genes are TRBV20-1 and TRBJ2-3, with 8 bases fitting TRBD2. Unmatched junction bases numbered 7, after V lost 0 bases and J lost 2 bases. This CDR3 contains 16 residues. Germline V CDR1 and CDR2: DFQATT, SNEGSKA (reference sequence). The CDR3 DNA sequence: TGCAGTGCTAGAGATCCAGCGGGGGCCCACACAGATACGCAGTATTTT. Translation: CSARDPAGAHTDTQYF.

J is TRBJ2-5 and V is TRBV9, with D perhaps TRBD1 or TRBD2 (5 bases each). The germline gives CDR1 SGDLS, CDR2 YYNGEE. There are 15 residues in the CDR3. V lost 6 bases to trimming and J lost 0 bases, with 15 bases between them. In DNA form, the CDR3 reads TGTGCCAGCACCGAGGGGACGGGGTACCAAGAGACCCAGTACTTC. Its protein product is CASTEGTGYQETQYF.

This clonotype was detected many times. The rearrangement joins TRBV7-9 to TRBJ2-3, with D possibly matching TRBD1 (6 bases). This CDR3 spans 11 amino acids. V lost 5 bases to trimming and J lost 10 bases, with 10 bases between them. Germline V lookup: CDR1 SEHNR, CDR2 FQNEAQ (reference sequence). The CDR3 bases are TGTGCCAGCAGCCACAGGGATTCGCAGTATTTT. It codes for CASSHRDSQYF.

There are a few counts of this clonotype. The V call is TRBV27, the J call TRBJ1-2, with 7 nucleotides matching TRBD1. There are 14 residues in the CDR3. The junction had 12 bases not matched to a gene; V was cut back by 6 bases and J by 8 bases. The germline gives CDR1 MNHEY, CDR2 SMNVEV (reference sequence). In DNA form, the CDR3 reads TGTGCCAGCAGGGCCCAAAACAGGGGAAGGGGCTACACCTTC. Translating gives CASRAQNRGRGYTF.

V is TRBV7-6 and J is TRBJ1-3; no clear D. With 2 bases removed from V and 0 bases from J, the gap between germline ends came to 20 bases. Germline assignment: CDR1 SGHVS and CDR2 FNYEAQ. The CDR3 has 19 amino acids. For the CDR3, the DNA is TGTGCCAGCAGCTTACTTCACCTCCTTAGCGGCAGCTCTGGAAACACCATATATTTT. Translating it yields CASSLLHLLSGSSGNTIYF.

This clonotype has at least ten counts. The chain has TRBV14 and TRBJ2-3, with TRBD2 identical over 12 bases. This CDR3 comprises 17 residues. The germline V gene has CDR1 SGHDN and CDR2 FVKESK. V was pared by 0 bases and J by 1 base, with 2 bases of the junction left unmatched. The CDR3: CASSQEGLAGRTDTQYF. The DNA of the CDR3 is TGTGCCAGCAGCCAAGAAGGACTAGCGGGACGCACAGATACGCAGTATTTT.

This clonotype showed up just a few times. The chain links TRBV6-5 to TRBJ2-5, with 8 bases matching TRBD1. CDR1 is MNHEY, CDR2 SVGAGI, per germline. There are 15 residues in the CDR3. V shed 2 bases, J shed 4 bases, and the junction held 6 bases outside the gene matches. CDR3 DNA sequence: TGTGCCAGCAGTTACCCCCAGGGGGCTAGAGAGACCCAGTACTTC. Its protein product is CASSYPQGARETQYF.

V and J are TRBV21-1 and TRBJ2-3; TRBD1 was called by the table and not checked on the DNA. TRBV21-1 is shown as a pseudogene. The CDR3 extends over 14 amino acids. The CDR3 protein is CASSKGARTDTQYF. CDR3 coding DNA: TGTGCCAGCAGCAAGGGGGCGCGGACAGATACGCAGTATTTT.

The chain employs TRBV29-1 and TRBJ2-2; D perhaps matches TRBD1 (6 bases). This CDR3 is built from 15 residues. Trimming stripped 4 bases from V and 1 base from J, with 13 bases between. The germline gives CDR1 SQVTM, CDR2 ANQGSEA. CDR3 DNA sequence: TGCAGCGTTGGGGCCGGGACAAAGAACACCGGGGAGCTGTTTTTT. It specifies CSVGAGTKNTGELFF.

The V and J genes are TRBV6-5 and TRBJ2-5, with D perhaps TRBD1 or TRBD2 (5 bases each). The CDR3 extends over 16 amino acids. The V end lost 2 bases, the J end lost 4 bases, and 17 bases lay between the germline ends. Germline CDR1 is MNHEY and CDR2 is SVGAGI. This CDR3 is CASSYVEMGTGETQYF. Written as DNA, the CDR3 is TGTGCCAGCAGTTACGTAGAGATGGGGACCGGAGAGACCCAGTACTTC.

This clonotype was seen more than once but under ten times. The chain recombines TRBV29-1 with TRBJ1-1, with TRBD1 as a possible D gene (6 bases). The CDR3 runs to 10 residues. V was trimmed by 5 bases and J by 10 bases, leaving 11 bases between them. Germline loops: CDR1 SQVTM, CDR2 ANQGSEA. In DNA form, the CDR3 reads TGCAGCGTTTCAAGGGGGACAGCTTTCTTT. This codes for CSVSRGTAFF.

Ten or more counts support this clonotype. The V call is TRBV28, the J call TRBJ1-1; D might be TRBD1 (5 bases). With 3 bases removed from V and 5 bases from J, the gap between germline ends came to 10 bases. Per germline, CDR1 MDHEN and CDR2 SYDVKM. The CDR3 is 13 residues long. CDR3 DNA: TGTGCCAGCAGTTTCCTAGGGGAAACTGAAGCTTTCTTT. This translates into CASSFLGETEAFF. The full variable domain, its missing parts supplied by reference TRBV28 and TRBJ1-1, is DVKVTQSSRYLVKRTGEKVFLECVQDMDHENMFWYRQDPGLGLRLIYFSYDVKMKEKGDIPEGYSVSREKKERFSLILESASTNQTSMYLCASSFLGETEAFFGQGTRLTVV.

This clonotype was found a few times. The chain carries TRBV7-9 and TRBJ2-1; TRBD2 matches 7 bases. J gave up 8 bases and V 1 base, and 2 bases lay outside the gene matches. CDR1 and CDR2 (germline): SEHNR, FQNEAQ (reference sequence). The CDR3 loop spans 13 amino acids. CDR3 DNA sequence: TGTGCCAGCAGCTTAGTCCTAGCGGATGAGCAGTTCTTC. Amino acids: CASSLVLADEQFF.

This clonotype was seen only a few times. V usage is TRBV20-1 and J usage is TRBJ2-3; 12 bases match TRBD2. V lost 5 bases to trimming and J lost 2 bases; unmatched junction nucleotides: 8. This CDR3 has 16 amino acids. CDR1 and CDR2 (germline): DFQATT, SNEGSKA (reference sequence). CDR3 DNA: TGCAGTGCTGGTAAGACTAGCGGGGGCCCCACAGATACGCAGTATTTT. This translates into CSAGKTSGGPTDTQYF.